This T cell receptor (beta chain) was sequenced for a study of blood T cells in healthy people across ages. Across the whole study: The template switching approach captured approximately one barcoded beta molecule for every two T cells. Study-level findings and limits: Diversity was higher, and naive CD4+ cells more numerous, in long-lived donors than in aged donors. The fall in TCR beta diversity per million T cells was roughly linear with age.

This clonotype was observed a handful of times. The antigen remains undetermined. Alongside a J-beta primer mix, a sample-barcoded 5' primer served in a second PCR lasting about 7 to 11 cycles. Each cDNA molecule was tagged by a template-switch adaptor that had 12 random nucleotides. TCRdb reanalysed the 5' RACE reads using MiXCR and keeps one entry per CDR3 protein. Of some 1.4 million distinct CDR3 sequences listed, about 40% are singletons. V was pared by 2 bases and J by 5 bases, with 7 bases of the junction left unmatched. This CDR3 is built from 15 residues. Germline CDR1 and CDR2: ENHRY and SYGVKD.

The sample was blood. The sequence was collected from a woman between 18 and 30 years old in good health. The chain uses TRBV10-3 and TRBJ2-7, with 9 bases lining up with TRBD2. CDR3 sequence reads: CAISEAGGPSHEQYF. The CDR3 DNA reads TGTGCCATCAGTGAGGCGGGGGGGCCTTCCCACGAGCAGTACTTC.